These T cell receptor beta chains were read from a single sample in a study of CD8+CD57+ T cells in acquired aplastic anemia. TCRdb reprocessed the reads with MiXCR, giving one entry per CDR3 protein. The sample includes 150,000 to 200,000 distinct CDR3 sequences, less than 55% of them seen just once. What was sequenced was sorted CD4+, CD8+, or CD8+CD57+ T cells (not recorded which) from PBMCs. These TCRs come from a human donor in good health. CDR3s leave out the opening cysteine and the closing phenylalanine or tryptophan. The order of the fields is D gene, clone size, J gene, V gene, CDR3 protein. The D gene is left open where the match is weak. Size tells how often a clone was seen (once, few, many) or the class of an expanded clone, and some rows leave it out.

NA	many	TRBJ2-1	TRBV6-5	ASSYLGVNEQF
NA	NA	TRBJ2-7	TRBV24-1	ASSNSHEQY
TRBD1	many	TRBJ2-7	TRBV11-2	ASSKQDRGPSYEQY
NA	many	TRBJ1-3	TRBV7-9	ASSLVSGNTIY
NA	NA	TRBJ2-5	TRBV7-8	ASRPTEETQY
TRBD2	few	TRBJ2-7	TRBV20-1	SARDRTSGIYEQY
TRBD2	few	TRBJ2-3	TRBV10-3	AISKTSGSTDTQY
TRBD2	NA	TRBJ2-7	TRBV20-1	SAPKSGTSSYEQY
TRBD1	few	TRBJ1-2	TRBV19	ASSISGTAPYGYT
TRBD1	few	TRBJ2-6	TRBV12-3/TRBV12-4	ASSFWDRGTGANVLT
TRBD1	NA	TRBJ1-2	TRBV25-1	ASSESGTGDRGYT
NA	many	TRBJ1-3	TRBV11-2	ASSLRFGRGNTIY
NA	few	TRBJ2-5	TRBV10-1	ASAPGGGRKTQY
NA	few	TRBJ1-2	TRBV9	ASSPAVGSYGYT
NA	many	TRBJ1-5	TRBV19	ASSNRDGGRPQH
TRBD1	many	TRBJ1-2	TRBV6-1	ASSEWGTGDLGYT
NA	NA	TRBJ1-1	TRBV4-2	ASSQVRGGAEAF
TRBD1	many	TRBJ1-4	TRBV7-9	ASSRDRFNEKLF
TRBD2	many	TRBJ2-5	TRBV5-1	ASSQGLAGVGETQY
NA	NA	TRBJ2-1	TRBV24-1	ATSVQDVEQF
NA	NA	TRBJ1-6	TRBV20-1	SARAGQNSPLH
TRBD1	NA	TRBJ1-4	TRBV24-1	ATRGGQGGEKLF
TRBD2	NA	TRBJ2-1	TRBV19	ASSMGGGYNEQF
NA	many	TRBJ1-1	TRBV6-5	ASSLDSMNTEAF
NA	NA	TRBJ2-2	TRBV7-3	ASSFRYTGELF
TRBD1	few	TRBJ1-6	TRBV7-2	ASSLGDSRNSPLH
NA	few	TRBJ2-7	TRBV29-1	SVAGSHYEQY
NA	NA	TRBJ1-5	TRBV2	ASTRRGVETQH
NA	NA	TRBJ2-3	TRBV19	ASRDPGAPTDTQY
TRBD2	NA	TRBJ2-5	TRBV20-1	SARGGLNQETQY
NA	NA	TRBJ1-6	TRBV19	ASHRDRLNSPLH
NA	NA	TRBJ1-5	TRBV19	ASTTGYNQPQH
NA	once	TRBJ2-6	TRBV15	ATSRDGTSGANVLT
TRBD1	many	TRBJ1-5	TRBV20-1	SAPTGNQPQH
NA	many	TRBJ1-5	TRBV6-1	ASRQGIYQPQH
NA	NA	TRBJ1-1	TRBV4-2	ASSQGGFGNKNTEAF
NA	many	TRBJ2-7	TRBV7-2	ASSLAHAYEQY
TRBD2	many	TRBJ2-3	TRBV5-4	ASNRNPSGMFADTQY
NA	NA	TRBJ1-6	TRBV2	ASSEVGGRNSPLH
NA	NA	TRBJ1-1	TRBV29-1	SLQGANTEAF
NA	NA	TRBJ2-7	TRBV29-1	SVSPDSSYEQY
NA	NA	TRBJ2-1	TRBV15	ATSRPDSDRYNEQF
NA	NA	TRBJ1-5	TRBV7-6	ASSRTADQPQH
NA	NA	TRBJ2-7	TRBV4-2	ASSQDPGTRSSYEQY
TRBD2	NA	TRBJ2-3	TRBV5-4	ASSLGLAGGSTSTDTQY
NA	NA	TRBJ1-1	TRBV29-1	SVEGGKTNTEAF
TRBD1	NA	TRBJ2-3	TRBV19	ASNWDRNTDTQY